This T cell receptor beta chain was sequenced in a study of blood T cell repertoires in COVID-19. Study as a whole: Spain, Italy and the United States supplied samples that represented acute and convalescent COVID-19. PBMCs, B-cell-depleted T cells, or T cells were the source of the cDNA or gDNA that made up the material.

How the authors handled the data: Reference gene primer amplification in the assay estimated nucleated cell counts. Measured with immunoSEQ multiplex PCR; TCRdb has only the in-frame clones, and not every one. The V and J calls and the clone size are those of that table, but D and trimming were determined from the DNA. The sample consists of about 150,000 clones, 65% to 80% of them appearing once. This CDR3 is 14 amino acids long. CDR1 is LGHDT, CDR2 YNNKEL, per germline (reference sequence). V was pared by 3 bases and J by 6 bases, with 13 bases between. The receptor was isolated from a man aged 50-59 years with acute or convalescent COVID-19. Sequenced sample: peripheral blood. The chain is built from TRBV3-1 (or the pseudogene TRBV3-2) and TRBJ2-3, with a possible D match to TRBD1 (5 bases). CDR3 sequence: CASSHGQGFDTQYF. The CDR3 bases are TGTGCCAGCAGCCATGGCCAGGGATTCGATACGCAGTATTTT.